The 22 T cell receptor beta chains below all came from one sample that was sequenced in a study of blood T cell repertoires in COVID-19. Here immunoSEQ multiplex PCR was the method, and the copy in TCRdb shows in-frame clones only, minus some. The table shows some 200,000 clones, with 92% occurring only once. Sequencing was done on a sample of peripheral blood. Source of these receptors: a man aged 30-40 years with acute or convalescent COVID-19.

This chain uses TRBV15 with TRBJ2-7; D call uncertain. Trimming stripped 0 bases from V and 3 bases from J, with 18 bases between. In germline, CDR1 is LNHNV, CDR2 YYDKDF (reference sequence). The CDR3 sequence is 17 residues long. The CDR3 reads CATSRDRSRGGYYEQYF. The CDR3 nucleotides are TGTGCCACCAGCAGAGATCGCTCCCGAGGTGGGTACTACGAGCAGTACTTC.

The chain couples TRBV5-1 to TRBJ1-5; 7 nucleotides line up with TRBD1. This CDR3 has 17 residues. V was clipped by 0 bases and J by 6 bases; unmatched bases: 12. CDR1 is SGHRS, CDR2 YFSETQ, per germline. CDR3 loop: CASSLEMVRGISQPQHF. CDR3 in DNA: TGCGCCAGCAGCTTGGAAATGGTCAGGGGGATTAGTCAGCCCCAGCATTTT.

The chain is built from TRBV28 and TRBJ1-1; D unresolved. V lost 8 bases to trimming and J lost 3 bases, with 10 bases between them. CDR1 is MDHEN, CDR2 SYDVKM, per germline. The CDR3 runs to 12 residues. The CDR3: CASGRADTEAFF. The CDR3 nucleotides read TGTGCCAGCGGGAGAGCGGACACTGAAGCTTTCTTT.

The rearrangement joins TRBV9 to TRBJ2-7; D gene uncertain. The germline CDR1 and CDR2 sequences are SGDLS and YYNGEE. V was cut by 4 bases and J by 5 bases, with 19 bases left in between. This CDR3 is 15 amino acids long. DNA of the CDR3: TGTGCCAGCAGCACTCAGACAATGTCTGATGACGAGCAGTACTTC. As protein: CASSTQTMSDDEQYF.

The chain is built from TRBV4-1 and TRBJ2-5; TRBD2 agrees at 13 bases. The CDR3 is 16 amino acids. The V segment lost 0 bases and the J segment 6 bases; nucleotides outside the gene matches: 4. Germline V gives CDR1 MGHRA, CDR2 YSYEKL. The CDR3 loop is CASSQDTSGRGKTQYF. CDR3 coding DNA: TGCGCCAGCAGCCAAGATACTAGCGGGAGGGGAAAGACCCAGTACTTC.

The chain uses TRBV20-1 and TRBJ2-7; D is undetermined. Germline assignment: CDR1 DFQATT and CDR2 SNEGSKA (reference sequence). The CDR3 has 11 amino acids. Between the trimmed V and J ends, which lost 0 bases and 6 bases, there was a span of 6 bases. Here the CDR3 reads CSARDLREQYF. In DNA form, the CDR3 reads TGCAGTGCTAGAGATCTTCGCGAGCAGTACTTC.

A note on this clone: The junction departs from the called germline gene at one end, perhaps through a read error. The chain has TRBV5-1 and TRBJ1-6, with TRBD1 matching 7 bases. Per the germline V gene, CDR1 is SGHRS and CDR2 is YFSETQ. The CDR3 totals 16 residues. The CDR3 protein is CASSLQGSSYNSSLHF. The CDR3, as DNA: TGCGCCAGCAGCTTACAGGGGAGCTCCTATAATTCATCCCTCCACTTT.

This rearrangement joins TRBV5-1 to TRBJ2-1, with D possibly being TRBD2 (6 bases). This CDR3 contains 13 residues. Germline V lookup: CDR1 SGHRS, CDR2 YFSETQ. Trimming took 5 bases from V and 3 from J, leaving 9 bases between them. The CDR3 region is CASRGGNYNEQFF. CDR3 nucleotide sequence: TGCGCCAGCAGGGGCGGGAACTACAATGAGCAGTTCTTC.

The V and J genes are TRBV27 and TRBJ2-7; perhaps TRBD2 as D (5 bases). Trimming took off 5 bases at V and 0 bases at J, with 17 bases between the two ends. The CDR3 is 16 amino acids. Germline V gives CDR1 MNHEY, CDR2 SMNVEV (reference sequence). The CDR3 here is CASSLTPGGGSYEQYF. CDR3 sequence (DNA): TGTGCCAGCAGTCTAACCCCCGGCGGAGGCTCCTACGAGCAGTACTTC.

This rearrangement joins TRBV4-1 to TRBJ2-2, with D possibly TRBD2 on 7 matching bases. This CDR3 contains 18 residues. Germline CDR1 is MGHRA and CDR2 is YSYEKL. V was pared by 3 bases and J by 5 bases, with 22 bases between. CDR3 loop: CASSQGGLGAIGTGELFF. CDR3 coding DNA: TGCGCCAGCAGCCAGGGGGGGCTGGGGGCCATAGGGACCGGGGAGCTGTTTTTT.

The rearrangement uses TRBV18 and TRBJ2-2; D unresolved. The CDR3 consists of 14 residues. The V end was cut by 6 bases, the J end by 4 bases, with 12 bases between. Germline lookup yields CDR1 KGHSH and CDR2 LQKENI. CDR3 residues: CASSTLESTGELFF. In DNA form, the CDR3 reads TGTGCCAGCTCTACCTTGGAGTCCACCGGGGAGCTGTTTTTT.

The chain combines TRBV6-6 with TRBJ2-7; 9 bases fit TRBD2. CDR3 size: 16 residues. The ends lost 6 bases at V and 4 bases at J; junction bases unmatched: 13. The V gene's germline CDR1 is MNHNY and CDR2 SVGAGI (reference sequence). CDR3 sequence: CASSQFTSGPFYEQYF. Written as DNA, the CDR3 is TGTGCCAGCAGCCAATTTACTAGCGGGCCATTTTACGAGCAGTACTTC.

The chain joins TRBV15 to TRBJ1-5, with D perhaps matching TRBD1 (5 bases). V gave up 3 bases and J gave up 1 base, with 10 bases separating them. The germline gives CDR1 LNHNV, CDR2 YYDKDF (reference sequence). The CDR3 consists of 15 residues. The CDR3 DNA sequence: TGTGCCACCAGCAGTCAGGGTTTAAGCAATCAGCCCCAGCATTTT. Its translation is CATSSQGLSNQPQHF.

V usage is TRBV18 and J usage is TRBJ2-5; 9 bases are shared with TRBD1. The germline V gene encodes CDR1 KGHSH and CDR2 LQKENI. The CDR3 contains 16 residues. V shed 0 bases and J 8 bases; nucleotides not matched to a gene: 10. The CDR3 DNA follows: TGTGCCAGCTCACCACCGGACTTGACAGGGGGACTTACCCAGTACTTC. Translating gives CASSPPDLTGGLTQYF.

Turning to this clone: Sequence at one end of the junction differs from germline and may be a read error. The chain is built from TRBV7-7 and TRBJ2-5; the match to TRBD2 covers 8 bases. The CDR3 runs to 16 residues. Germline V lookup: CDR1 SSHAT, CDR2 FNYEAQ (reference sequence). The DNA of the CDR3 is TGTGCTAGCAGCTTAGCGGGGCTAGCGGGCTCAGAGACCCAGTACTTC. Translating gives CASSLAGLAGSETQYF.

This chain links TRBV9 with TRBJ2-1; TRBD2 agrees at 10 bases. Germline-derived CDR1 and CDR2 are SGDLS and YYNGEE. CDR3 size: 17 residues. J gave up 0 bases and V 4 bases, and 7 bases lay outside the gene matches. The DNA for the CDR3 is TGTGCCAGCAGCCCGGGGCTAGCGGGGGTCTCCTACAATGAGCAGTTCTTC. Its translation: CASSPGLAGVSYNEQFF.

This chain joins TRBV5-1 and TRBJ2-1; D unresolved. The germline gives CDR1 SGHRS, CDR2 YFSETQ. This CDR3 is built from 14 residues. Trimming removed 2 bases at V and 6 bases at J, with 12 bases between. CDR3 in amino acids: CASSFPAATNEQFF. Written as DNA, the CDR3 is TGCGCCAGCAGCTTTCCCGCGGCCACCAATGAGCAGTTCTTC.

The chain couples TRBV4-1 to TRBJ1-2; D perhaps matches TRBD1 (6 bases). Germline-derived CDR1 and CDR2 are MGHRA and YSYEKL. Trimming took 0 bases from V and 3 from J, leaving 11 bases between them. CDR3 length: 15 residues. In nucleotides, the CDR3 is TGCGCCAGCAGCCAAGAGGGGGCTATGGACTATGGCTACACCTTC. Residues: CASSQEGAMDYGYTF.

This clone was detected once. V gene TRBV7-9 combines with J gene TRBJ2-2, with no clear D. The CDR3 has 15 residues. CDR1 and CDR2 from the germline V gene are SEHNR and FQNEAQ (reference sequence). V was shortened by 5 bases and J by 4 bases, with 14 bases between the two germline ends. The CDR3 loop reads CASSPRVSTTGELFF. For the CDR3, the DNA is TGTGCCAGCAGCCCTCGGGTTTCTACCACCGGGGAGCTGTTTTTT.

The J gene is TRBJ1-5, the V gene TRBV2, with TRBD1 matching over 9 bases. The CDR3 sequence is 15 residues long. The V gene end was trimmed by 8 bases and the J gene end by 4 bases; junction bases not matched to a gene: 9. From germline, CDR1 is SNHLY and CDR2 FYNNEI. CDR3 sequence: CASLLTGGLNQPQHF. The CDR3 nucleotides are TGTGCCAGCCTTCTCACAGGGGGCCTAAATCAGCCCCAGCATTTT.

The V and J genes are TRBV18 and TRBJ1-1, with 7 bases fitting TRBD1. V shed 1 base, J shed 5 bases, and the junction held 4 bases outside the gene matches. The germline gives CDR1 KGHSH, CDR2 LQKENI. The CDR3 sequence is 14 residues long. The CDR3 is CASSPLRQGTEAFF. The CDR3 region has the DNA TGTGCCAGCTCACCACTTAGACAGGGTACTGAAGCTTTCTTT. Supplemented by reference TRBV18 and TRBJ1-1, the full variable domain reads NAGVMQNPRHLVRRRGQEARLRCSPMKGHSHVYWYRQLPEEGLKFMVYLQKENIIDESGMPKERFSAEFPKEGPSILRIQQVVRGDSAAYFCASSPLRQGTEAFFGQGTRLTVV.

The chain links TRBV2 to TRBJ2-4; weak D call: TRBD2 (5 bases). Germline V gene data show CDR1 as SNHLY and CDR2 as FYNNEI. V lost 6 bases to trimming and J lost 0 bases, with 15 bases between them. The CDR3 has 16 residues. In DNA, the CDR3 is TGTGCCAGCAGCAACGGGGTAGTCGGAGCCAAAAACATTCAGTACTTC. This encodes CASSNGVVGAKNIQYF.